The 8 T cell receptor beta chains below all came from one sample that was sequenced in a study of cytomegalovirus exposure and HLA in healthy donors (dated by TCRdb to the late 2010s). Library preparation used the immunoSEQ multiplex PCR assay. For the multiplex PCR, a mixture combining 60 forward primers for TCR Vbeta segments and 13 reverse primers for TCR Jbeta segments was used. The clones in this table, taken by TCRdb from immuneACCESS, are in-frame only. Not every clone is retained; where verified, under half of the shortfall comes from an unresolved V gene, and the cause of the rest is unknown. The sample contains about 200,000 clones, around 81% of them found a single time. Jointly, the top ten make up 1.5% to 2% of the sample. The sequenced sample consisted of PBMCs. These receptors originate from a man between 18 and 29 years old in good health and CMV-seronegative.

The chain couples TRBV9 to TRBJ1-2; a weak D match, TRBD1 (6 bases). V gave up 0 bases and J gave up 6 bases, with 12 bases separating them. CDR3 size: 14 residues. The germline CDR1 and CDR2 sequences are SGDLS and YYNGEE. As DNA, the CDR3 is TGTGCCAGCAGCGTAGGGGCAGGGGTGGATGGCTACACCTTC. Amino acid sequence: CASSVGAGVDGYTF.

The table lists this clone with a few counts. The rearrangement joins TRBV4-3 to TRBJ2-5; a weak D match, TRBD2 (6 bases). V was pared by 0 bases and J by 2 bases, with 19 bases between. CDR1 LGHNA and CDR2 YSLEER come from the germline V gene. The CDR3 sequence is 18 residues long. CDR3 bases: TGCGCCAGCAGCCAAGATGGGCGGGCCTGGGCGGGGCAAGAGACCCAGTACTTC. Protein sequence: CASSQDGRAWAGQETQYF.

The rearrangement joins TRBV11-1 to TRBJ2-5; 9 bases line up with TRBD1. Germline trimming cut 7 bases from V and 5 bases from J; bases unmatched to any gene: 8. Per the germline V gene, CDR1 is SGHAT and CDR2 is FQDESV (reference sequence). The length of the CDR3 is 14 residues. The CDR3 loop is CASNPDRGRETQYF. As DNA, the CDR3 is TGTGCCAGCAACCCGGACAGGGGTCGGGAGACCCAGTACTTC. Based on the CDR3 plus reference TRBV11-1 and TRBJ2-5, the full variable domain is EAEVAQSPRYKITEKSQAVAFWCDPISGHATLYWYRQILGQGPELLVQFQDESVVDDSQLPKDRFSAERLKGVDSTLKIQPAELGDSAMYLCASNPDRGRETQYFGPGTRLLVL.

This chain connects TRBV29-1 to TRBJ1-4; possibly TRBD1 for D (6 bases). Trimming removed 4 bases from V and 8 bases from J, with 14 bases in between. This CDR3 has 13 residues. Germline CDR1 is SQVTM and CDR2 is ANQGSEA. CDR3 residues: CSVALTGSEKLFF. Here the CDR3 DNA reads TGCAGCGTTGCTCTTACAGGGTCGGAAAAACTGTTTTTT.

This clone was seen more than once but under ten times. V gene TRBV19 combines with J gene TRBJ1-6, with 10 nucleotides matching TRBD1. J lost 8 bases, V lost 4 bases, and 5 bases had no gene match. In germline, CDR1 is LNHDA, CDR2 SQIVND (reference sequence). The CDR3 has 15 amino acids. The CDR3 region has the DNA TGTGCCAGTAGTACGGGGGACAGGGGTTATTCACCCCTCCACTTT. Its translation is CASSTGDRGYSPLHF.

V usage is TRBV7-9 and J usage is TRBJ2-5; D perhaps matches TRBD2 (5 bases). This CDR3 region has 14 residues. In germline, CDR1 is SEHNR, CDR2 FQNEAQ (reference sequence). V gave up 4 bases and J gave up 5 bases, with 14 bases separating them. As DNA, the CDR3 is TGTGCCAGCAGCTCAAAGAGCAGGAGGGAGACCCAGTACTTC. The encoded protein is CASSSKSRRETQYF.

This chain connects TRBV5-1 to TRBJ2-1; D is ambiguous. Per germline, CDR1 SGHRS and CDR2 YFSETQ. Trimming pared 3 bases from V and 8 bases from J, leaving 12 bases between. The CDR3 extends over 13 amino acids. CDR3 sequence: CASSSLELDEQFF. As DNA, the CDR3 is TGCGCCAGCAGCTCGTTAGAATTGGATGAGCAGTTCTTC.

This chain uses TRBV10-3 with TRBJ2-1, with TRBD2 matching 11 bases. This CDR3 is built from 16 residues. Germline CDR1 is ENHRY and CDR2 is SYGVKD. The V segment lost 5 bases and the J segment 8 bases; nucleotides outside the gene matches: 11. The CDR3 protein is CAISPKLAGEADEQFF. The CDR3 DNA is TGTGCCATCAGTCCTAAACTAGCGGGAGAAGCGGATGAGCAGTTCTTC.